The source of this T cell receptor (beta chain) is a study of cytomegalovirus exposure and HLA in healthy donors. PCR employed 60 Vbeta and 13 Jbeta primers. The method was immunoSEQ multiplex PCR; TCRdb's version includes in-frame clones alone and lacks a portion of them. The sample consists of approximately 220,000 clones, around 80% of them appearing once. Whole-study results and caveats: A later analysis by the authors found several of the most significant clusters apparently linked to common viral pathogens. Most subjects' HLA-A and HLA-B alleles were reportedly predicted from TCR beta sequences.

Concerning this clone itself: Its cognate antigen is unknown.

The V segment lost 7 bases and the J segment 5 bases; nucleotides outside the gene matches: 14. Germline lookup yields CDR1 SGHVS and CDR2 FNYEAQ. The CDR3 spans 16 residues. The sequenced material came from PBMCs. V usage is TRBV7-6 and J usage is TRBJ2-5; 9 bases line up with TRBD1. This receptor was identified in a boy younger than 10 in good health and CMV-seronegative. Written as DNA, the CDR3 is TGTGCCAGCACCCCATTTGGGGACAGGGTGTGGGAGACCCAGTACTTC. Its translation: CASTPFGDRVWETQYF.